The present T cell receptor (beta chain) was sequenced within a study of T cell responses to AZD1222 COVID-19 vaccine. Study-wide points: Spike-wide coverage was observed for vaccine-associated CD4 TCRs, with dominant responses at 160-218 and 743-854.

CDR1 and CDR2 (germline): SGHVS, FNYEAQ. The germline V and J ends were trimmed by 6 bases and 0 bases, with 8 bases remaining between them. The CDR3 is 13 amino acids. Clones were sequenced by immunoSEQ multiplex PCR, and TCRdb holds only the in-frame ones, with some missing. The sample consists of about 130,000 clones, approximately 92% of them appearing once. As regards this clone: Its antigen is as yet unknown.

The clonotype was recovered from an adult who received the AZD1222 COVID-19 vaccine. The sequencing used peripheral blood, collected 28 days after the second AZD1222 dose. The J gene is TRBJ1-1, the V gene TRBV7-6; D gene ambiguous. The CDR3 DNA follows: TGTGCCAGCAGGAGAGGGATGAACACTGAAGCTTTCTTT. It encodes CASRRGMNTEAFF.